Described below is a single T cell receptor beta chain sequence and its context. Sequencing was performed with immunoSEQ multiplex PCR; in TCRdb, only in-frame clones are kept and a portion is missing. The table has 110,000 to 150,000 clones, around 81% seen once. Germline assignment: CDR1 SEHNR and CDR2 FQNEAQ (reference sequence). The CDR3 runs to 13 residues. Trimming stripped 5 bases from V and 11 bases from J, with 18 bases between. The sample originates from a study of blood T cell repertoires in COVID-19. Study details: T cells, B-cell-depleted T cells, or PBMCs supplied cDNA or gDNA.

The chain couples TRBV7-9 to TRBJ1-2; D is possibly TRBD1 (5 bases). The receptor's source is a human donor in a cohort sampled during active COVID-19. The sample consisted of peripheral blood. The CDR3 DNA reads TGTGCCAGCAGCCCCCGGGGGGAGGGGCCTTACACCTTC. Protein product: CASSPRGEGPYTF.